This T cell receptor (beta chain) was identified during a study of CD8 T cells in Susac syndrome. Study-level information: Intravenous immunoglobulin alone or corticosteroids were being given to patients with Susac syndrome at blood draw, unless they were therapy-naive. Study-wide points: Among people with Susac, CD8+ clonal expansion was greatest in TEMRA cells and active patients.

CDR1 is SNHLY, CDR2 FYNNEI, per germline. V lost 10 bases and J 8 bases, leaving 18 bases between the germline ends. This CDR3 is built from 13 residues. In the case of this clonotype: Its matching antigen is unknown.

cDNA came from 0.5 to 1 ug RNA primed by random hexamers. One entry per CDR3 protein results from TCRdb running MiXCR on the immunoSEQ multiplex PCR reads. The table shows some 200,000 distinct CDR3 sequences, with 95% occurring only once. Recently defined diagnostic criteria for definite or probable disease were fulfilled by Susac syndrome patients. The receptor was isolated from a human donor with Susac syndrome. This chain connects TRBV2 to TRBJ2-1, with TRBD2 as a possible D gene (5 bases). The material sequenced was CD8+ T cells from PBMCs. CDR3 DNA: TGTGCCACCGCTGGCGGAGTCGGGGATGAGCAGTTCTTC. This sequence encodes CATAGGVGDEQFF. Supplemented by reference TRBV2 and TRBJ2-1, the full variable domain reads EPEVTQTPSHQVTQMGQEVILRCVPISNHLYFYWYRQILGQKVEFLVSFYNNEISEKSEIFDDQFSVERPDGSNFTLKIRSTKLEDSAMYFCATAGGVGDEQFFGPGTRLTVL.